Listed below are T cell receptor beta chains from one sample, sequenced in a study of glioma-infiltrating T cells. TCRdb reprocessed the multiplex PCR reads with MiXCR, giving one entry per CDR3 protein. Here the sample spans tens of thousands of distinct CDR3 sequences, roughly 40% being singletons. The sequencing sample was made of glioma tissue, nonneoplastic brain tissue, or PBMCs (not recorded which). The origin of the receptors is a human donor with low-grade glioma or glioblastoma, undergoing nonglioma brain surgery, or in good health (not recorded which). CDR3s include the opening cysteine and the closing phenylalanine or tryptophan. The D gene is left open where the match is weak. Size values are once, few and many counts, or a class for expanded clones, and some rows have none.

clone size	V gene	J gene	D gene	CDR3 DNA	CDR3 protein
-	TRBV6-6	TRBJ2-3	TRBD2	TGTGCCAGCAGTTACTCGACTAGCGGGAGTCGGGGCACGGATACGCAGTATTTT	CASSYSTSGSRGTDTQYF
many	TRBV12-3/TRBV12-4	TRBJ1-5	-	TGTGCCAGCAGTTTAGGGGACGAACGGGGGCAGCCCCAGCATTTT	CASSLGDERGQPQHF
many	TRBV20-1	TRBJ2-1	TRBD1	TGCAGTGCTGAGGGACAGGGGAGTTTATACTACAATGAGCAGTTCTTC	CSAEGQGSLYYNEQFF
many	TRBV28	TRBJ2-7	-	TGTGCCAGCAGTTCACCGGGGGACGGGGGATCCTACGAGCAGTACTTC	CASSSPGDGGSYEQYF
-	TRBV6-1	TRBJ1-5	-	TGTGTTAGCAGTCGACAGTCCAATCAGCCCCAGCATTTT	CVSSRQSNQPQHF
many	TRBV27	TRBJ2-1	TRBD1	TGTGCCAGCAGGATACGCAGGACAGGGTACAATGAGCAGTTCTTC	CASRIRRTGYNEQFF
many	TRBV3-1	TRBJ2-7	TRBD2	TGTGCCAGCAGCCAAGATCGGGGGGCTAGCGGGAACTACGAGCAGTACTTC	CASSQDRGASGNYEQYF
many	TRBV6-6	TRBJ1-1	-	TGTGCCAGCAGTTACTCCCGCCGTGATGAAGCTTTCTTT	CASSYSRRDEAFF
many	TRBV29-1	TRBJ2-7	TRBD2	TGCAGCGGATTAAGCGGGGCCCTAAGGGAGCAGTACTTC	CSGLSGALREQYF
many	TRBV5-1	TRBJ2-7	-	TGCGCCAGCAGCTTGGAACAGATCTACGAGCAGTACTTC	CASSLEQIYEQYF
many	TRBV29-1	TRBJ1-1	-	TGCAGCGTTGAAGGACGGATGAACACTGAAGCTTTCTTT	CSVEGRMNTEAFF
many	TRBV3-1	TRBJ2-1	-	TGTGCCAGCAGCCAACGGCAGGACCCCTACAATGAGCAGTTCTTC	CASSQRQDPYNEQFF
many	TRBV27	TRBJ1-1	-	TGTGCCAGCAGCCAGATAAAGACAGGGAACACTGAAGCTTTCTTT	CASSQIKTGNTEAFF
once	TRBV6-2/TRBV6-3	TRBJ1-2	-	TGTGCCAGCAGTTGCTCTAATAGACGTGGCTACACCTTC	CASSCSNRRGYTF
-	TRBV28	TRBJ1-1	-	TGTGTTAGCAGTATGATACAGGGTGATGAAGCTTTCTTT	CVSSMIQGDEAFF
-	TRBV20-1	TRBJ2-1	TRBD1	TGCAGTTCCCGGACAGGGGTGTGGAATGAGCAGTTCTTC	CSSRTGVWNEQFF
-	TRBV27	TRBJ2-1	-	TGTGCCAGCAGTCTAACGCGTGTGGATCCCGATTCCTTGTACAATGAGCAGTTCTTC	CASSLTRVDPDSLYNEQFF
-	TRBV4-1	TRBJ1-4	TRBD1	TGCGCCAGCAGCCCCGGCGGGGGACAGGGGAATGAAAAACTGTCTTTT	CASSPGGGQGNEKLSF
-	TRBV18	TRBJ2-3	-	TGTGCCGGCTCACCAAGAGGAGCGGATACGCAATATTTT	CAGSPRGADTQYF
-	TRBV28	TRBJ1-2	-	TGTGGCAGCAGTTTAGGCGCCCATGGCTACACCTTC	CGSSLGAHGYTF
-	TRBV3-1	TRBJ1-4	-	TGTGCCAGCAGCCAAGGGCTCGTAGGAGGTGAAAAACTGTTTTTT	CASSQGLVGGEKLFF
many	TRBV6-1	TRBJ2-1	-	TGTGCCAGCAGTTCACAGTACAATGAGCAGTTCTTC	CASSSQYNEQFF
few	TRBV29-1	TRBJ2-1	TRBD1	TGCAGCGTGAGACAGGGGGCTAGTGAGCAGTTCTTC	CSVRQGASEQFF
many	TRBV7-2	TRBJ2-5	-	TGTGCCAGCAGCGTGATGGCGACCCAGTACTTC	CASSVMATQYF
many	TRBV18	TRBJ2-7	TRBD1	TGTGCCAGCTCACCGCTGGGACAGTGGAATGAGCAGTACTTC	CASSPLGQWNEQYF
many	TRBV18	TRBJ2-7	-	TGTGCCAGCGGAGACTTCACCTCGATCGAGCAGTACTTC	CASGDFTSIEQYF
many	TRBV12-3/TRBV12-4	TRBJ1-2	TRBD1	TGTGCCAGCAGTTACACAGGGGGCCTCTATGGCTACACCTTC	CASSYTGGLYGYTF
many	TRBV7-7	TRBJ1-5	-	TGTGCCAGCAGCTTAGAACTCAATCAGCCCCAGCATTTT	CASSLELNQPQHF
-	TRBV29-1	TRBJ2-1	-	TGCAGCATCCGCAGCCAAGAGGGAGGATACAATGAGCAGTTCTTC	CSIRSQEGGYNEQFF
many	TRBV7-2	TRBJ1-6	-	TGTGCCAGCACCCAAGGGAGCTCCTATAATTCACCCCTCCACTTT	CASTQGSSYNSPLHF
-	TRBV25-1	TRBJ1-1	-	TGTGCCAGCCAAAGCTGGGGAAGAGGGGCTTTCTTT	CASQSWGRGAFF
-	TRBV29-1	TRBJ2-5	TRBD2	TGCAGCGTTGGCCAGCGGGGGTGGGTCCAAGAGACCCAGTACTTC	CSVGQRGWVQETQYF
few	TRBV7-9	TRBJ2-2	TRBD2	TGTGCCAGCAGCTCCCGACTAGCGGGGGGCCGGAACACCGGGGAGCTGTTTTTT	CASSSRLAGGRNTGELFF
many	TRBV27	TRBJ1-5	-	TGTGCCAGCAGTCCCTCCAGGGTAAGCAATCAGCCCCAGCATTTT	CASSPSRVSNQPQHF
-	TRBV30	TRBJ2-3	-	TGTGCCTGGAGCCGCCCTCTAAGTAGCAGATACACAGATACGCAGTATTTT	CAWSRPLSSRYTDTQYF
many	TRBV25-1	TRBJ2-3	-	TGTGCCAGCAGTTCTCAGACGGCAGATACGCAGTATTTT	CASSSQTADTQYF
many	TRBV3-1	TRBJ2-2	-	TGTGCCAGCAGCTACAGGGATACCGGGGAGCTGTTTTTT	CASSYRDTGELFF
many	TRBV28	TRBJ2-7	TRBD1	TGTGCCAGCAACTCGGGACAGGGAGTCTACGAGCAGTACTTC	CASNSGQGVYEQYF
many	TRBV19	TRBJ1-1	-	TGTGCCAGTAGTATTTCGGCGGGGGCACTCACTGAAGCTTTCTTT	CASSISAGALTEAFF
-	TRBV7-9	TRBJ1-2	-	TGTGTTAGCAGCTTATACACGGGGAACTATGGCTACACCTTC	CVSSLYTGNYGYTF